Following are 2 T cell receptor beta chains from one sample sequenced in a study of neurological immune-mediated disorders. TCRdb ran MiXCR on the 5' RACE reads and lists one entry per CDR3 protein. The sample lists 77,000 or so distinct CDR3 sequences, roughly 10% seen once, with less than 2% in the top ten. The sequencing sample was made of PBMCs. Receptor source: a man aged 45-60 years in good health.

At least ten counts were recorded for this clonotype. The chain couples TRBV29-1 to TRBJ1-3; TRBD1 might be the D (6 bases). The CDR3 spans 13 residues. The ends were cut back, 7 bases at V and 0 bases at J, with 10 bases in the middle. Germline lookup yields CDR1 SQVTM and CDR2 ANQGSEA. The CDR3 nucleotides are TGCAGCGGACAGGTTTCCTCTGGAAACACCATATATTTT. Encoded protein: CSGQVSSGNTIYF.

This clonotype was counted many times. The chain employs TRBV5-1 and TRBJ2-2; D unresolved. Trimming removed 4 bases at V and 4 bases at J, with 5 bases between. The CDR3 loop spans 12 amino acids. From germline, CDR1 is SGHRS and CDR2 YFSETQ. In DNA form, the CDR3 reads TGCGCCAGCAGCATGGCCACCGGGGAGCTGTTTTTT. Translated, it gives CASSMATGELFF.